Following are 30 T cell receptor beta chains from one sample sequenced in a study of blood T cell repertoires in COVID-19. The table came from immunoSEQ multiplex PCR; TCRdb's copy has only in-frame clones and leaves some out. Among 150,000 or so clones listed, approximately 84% were seen once. The sequencing sample was made of peripheral blood. These receptors came from an elderly woman with acute or convalescent COVID-19.

This clone has a single count. This chain uses TRBV7-2 with TRBJ1-5, with TRBD1 matching over 7 bases. Germline CDR1 and CDR2: SGHTA and FQGNSA. This CDR3 comprises 15 residues. The V segment lost 1 base and the J segment 4 bases; nucleotides outside the gene matches: 4. Written as DNA, the CDR3 is TGTGCCAGCAGCTTAGTTACAGGGGCTAATCAGCCCCAGCATTTT. Translation: CASSLVTGANQPQHF.

This clone has just one count. The chain joins TRBV2 to TRBJ2-7, with D tentatively TRBD2 (6 bases). Germline V gives CDR1 SNHLY, CDR2 FYNNEI. V dropped 4 bases and J dropped 1 base, with 11 bases sitting between them. The CDR3 has 14 amino acids. The CDR3 sequence: CASSVKRVSYEQYF. The CDR3 DNA sequence: TGTGCCAGCAGTGTCAAGCGGGTATCCTACGAGCAGTACTTC.

The chain recombines TRBV18 with TRBJ2-1; TRBD2 matches at 13 bases. Germline-derived CDR1 and CDR2 are KGHSH and LQKENI. Germline trimming cut 8 bases from V and 8 bases from J; bases unmatched to any gene: 12. The CDR3 totals 16 residues. CDR3 DNA sequence: TGTGCCAGCACTTCCGGGACTAGCGGGGCTTTGCATGAGCAGTTCTTC. Its translation: CASTSGTSGALHEQFF.

CDR3 loop: CASRMEGRGTDTQYF. In nucleotides, the CDR3 is TGTGCCAGTAGAATGGAGGGCCGGGGCACAGATACGCAGTATTTT. V is TRBV19 and J is TRBJ2-3; TRBD2 might be the D (6 bases). The CDR3 has 15 amino acids. The ends were cut back, 6 bases at V and 1 base at J, with 14 bases in the middle. Germline V gene lookup returns CDR1 LNHDA and CDR2 SQIVND (reference sequence).

The chain recombines TRBV5-1 with TRBJ1-6; D is perhaps TRBD1 (5 bases). V lost 4 bases and J lost 7, with 15 bases in between. CDR1 is SGHRS, CDR2 YFSETQ, per germline. This CDR3 contains 15 residues. CDR3 protein: CASSGWTSLNSPLHF. As DNA, the CDR3 is TGCGCCAGCAGCGGATGGACAAGCCTCAATTCACCCCTCCACTTT.

This sequence joins TRBV19 and TRBJ1-4; perhaps TRBD1 as D (6 bases). V was trimmed by 5 bases and J by 0 bases, leaving 10 bases between them. The germline CDR1 and CDR2 sequences are LNHDA and SQIVND (reference sequence). The CDR3 covers 15 residues. Here the CDR3 DNA reads TGTGCCAGTAGTGAGGACAGTGCAACTAATGAAAAACTGTTTTTT. This encodes CASSEDSATNEKLFF. The full variable domain, with the rest looked up from reference TRBV19 and TRBJ1-4, is DGGITQSPKYLFRKEGQNVTLSCEQNLNHDAMYWYRQDPGQGLRLIYYSQIVNDFQKGDIAEGYSVSREKKESFPLTVTSAQKNPTAFYLCASSEDSATNEKLFFGSGTQLSVL.

The chain couples TRBV30 to TRBJ1-5, with D unclear. The CDR3 length is 14 residues. Germline CDR1 GTSNPN, CDR2 SVGIG (reference sequence). V lost 0 bases and J 6 bases, leaving 12 bases between the germline ends. This chain's CDR3 is CAWSVQSPSQPQHF. CDR3 DNA sequence: TGTGCCTGGAGTGTACAGTCCCCGTCTCAGCCCCAGCATTTT.

This clone has a single count. The chain employs TRBV9 and TRBJ2-1; 11 nucleotides match TRBD2. Trimming cost V 2 bases and J 0 bases; bases outside gene matches: 4. The germline CDR1 and CDR2 sequences are SGDLS and YYNGEE. CDR3 length: 17 residues. CDR3 loop: CASSVGLAGSSYNEQFF. CDR3 coding DNA: TGTGCCAGCAGCGTCGGACTAGCGGGTAGCTCCTACAATGAGCAGTTCTTC.

The rearrangement joins TRBV30 to TRBJ1-5, with 10 nucleotides matching TRBD1. Trimming removed 6 bases from V and 4 bases from J; junction bases left unmatched: 3. CDR1 is GTSNPN and CDR2 is SVGIG in the germline V gene (reference sequence). The CDR3 totals 13 residues. The DNA for the CDR3 is TGTGCCTGCGCGGGACAGGGGAATCAGCCCCAGCATTTT. This encodes CACAGQGNQPQHF.

J is TRBJ2-1 and V is TRBV3-1 (or the pseudogene TRBV3-2), with 7 bases that match TRBD1. CDR1 is LGHDT and CDR2 is YNNKEL in the germline V gene (reference sequence). Unmatched junction bases numbered 4, after V lost 4 bases and J lost 4 bases. The CDR3 has 14 residues. The chain's CDR3 is CASSLGTVYNEQFF. Here the CDR3 DNA reads TGTGCCAGCAGCCTCGGGACAGTGTACAATGAGCAGTTCTTC.

This clone was observed a single time. The CDR3 sequence: CASSALGTPNEKLFF. The CDR3 coding sequence is TGCGCCAGCAGCGCCCTCGGGACACCTAATGAAAAACTGTTTTTT. The chain employs TRBV5-1 and TRBJ1-4; possibly TRBD1 for D (6 bases). The CDR3 runs to 15 residues. Trimming removed 4 bases from V and 3 bases from J, with 13 bases in between. The germline V gene encodes CDR1 SGHRS and CDR2 YFSETQ.

The chain has TRBV5-1 and TRBJ1-2; 7 nucleotides agree with TRBD1. Germline values: CDR1 SGHRS, CDR2 YFSETQ. The CDR3 sequence is 13 residues long. With 4 bases clipped from V and 4 bases from J, the junction kept 4 bases outside the gene matches. CDR3 coding DNA: TGCGCCAGCAGCCCGGGGACAGCCTATGGCTACACCTTC. Translated, it gives CASSPGTAYGYTF.

The V call is TRBV29-1, the J call TRBJ2-3, with 10 bases fitting TRBD2. J lost 0 bases, V lost 4 bases, and 10 bases had no gene match. The CDR3 has 17 amino acids. Germline assignment: CDR1 SQVTM and CDR2 ANQGSEA. DNA for the CDR3: TGCAGCGTTGGGTCTAGCGGGAGTCCCTATAGCACAGATACGCAGTATTTT. Translated, it gives CSVGSSGSPYSTDTQYF.

The CDR3 DNA reads as TGTGCCAGCAGTTTATCGTCGCCAGGGGCGTCCTACGAGCAGTACTTC. As protein: CASSLSSPGASYEQYF. V is TRBV27 and J is TRBJ2-7; D perhaps matches TRBD1 (6 bases). Per the germline V gene, CDR1 is MNHEY and CDR2 is SMNVEV (reference sequence). CDR3 size: 16 residues. The V and J ends lost 0 bases and 1 base respectively, with 13 bases between them.

The rearrangement joins TRBV5-1 to TRBJ1-1, with TRBD1 as a possible D gene (5 bases). CDR3 size: 12 residues. Trimming shortened V by 1 base and J by 7 bases, and 8 bases separated the two germline ends. Germline V CDR1 and CDR2: SGHRS, YFSETQ. DNA for the CDR3: TGCGCCAGCAGCTTGATAGGGGATGAAGCTTTCTTT. Amino acid sequence: CASSLIGDEAFF.

The chain combines TRBV4-3 with TRBJ2-7; perhaps TRBD1 as D (5 bases). The CDR3 length is 14 residues. The V end was cut by 1 base, the J end by 1 base, with 8 bases between. Germline V gene lookup returns CDR1 LGHNA and CDR2 YSLEER. CDR3: CASSQGQGSYEQYF. CDR3 nucleotides: TGCGCCAGCAGCCAAGGGCAGGGTTCCTACGAGCAGTACTTC.

The V and J genes are TRBV7-2 and TRBJ2-2; 7 bases map to TRBD1. The CDR3 runs 14 residues. In germline, CDR1 is SGHTA, CDR2 FQGNSA. J lost 3 bases, V lost 5 bases, and 3 bases had no gene match. CDR3 amino acids: CASSDRAYTGELFF. In DNA, the CDR3 is TGTGCCAGCAGCGACAGGGCCTACACCGGGGAGCTGTTTTTT.

The V call is TRBV28, the J call TRBJ2-2; D possibly corresponds to TRBD2 (5 bases). V was trimmed by 6 bases and J by 7 bases, leaving 24 bases between them. This CDR3 comprises 17 residues. Germline CDR1 is MDHEN and CDR2 is SYDVKM. DNA for the CDR3: TGTGCCAGCAGCCCCTCTTTGGGCGCGGGCCGTGACGGGGAGCTGTTTTTT. Translated: CASSPSLGAGRDGELFF.

The CDR3 spells CATSRVGGQPQHF. CDR3 sequence (DNA): TGTGCCACCAGCAGAGTGGGGGGTCAGCCCCAGCATTTT. V usage is TRBV15 and J usage is TRBJ1-5; D may be TRBD1 (5 bases). The V end lost 1 base, the J end lost 6 bases, and 7 bases lay between the germline ends. From germline, CDR1 is LNHNV and CDR2 YYDKDF (reference sequence). The CDR3 is made up of 13 amino acids. The full variable domain, with the rest looked up from reference TRBV15 and TRBJ1-5, is DAMVIQNPRYQVTQFGKPVTLSCSQTLNHNVMYWYQQKSSQAPKLLFHYYDKDFNNEADTPDNFQSRRPNTSFCFLDIRSPGLGDTAMYLCATSRVGGQPQHFGDGTRLSIL.

The chain couples TRBV7-2 to TRBJ1-3; D is possibly TRBD1 (6 bases). This CDR3 region has 16 residues. Per germline, CDR1 SGHTA and CDR2 FQGNSA. Trimming left V 5 bases short and J 0 bases short, with 14 bases between. CDR3 sequence: CASSQDSPLSGNTIYF. DNA of the CDR3: TGTGCCAGCAGCCAGGACAGTCCCCTCTCTGGAAACACCATATATTTT.

The V and J genes are TRBV10-2 and TRBJ1-2; 10 bases are a match to TRBD1. V shed 6 bases and J 11 bases; nucleotides not matched to a gene: 6. CDR1 WSHSY and CDR2 SAAADI come from the germline V gene. This CDR3 region has 12 residues. CDR3 nucleotides: TGCGCCAGCAGCGGGACAGGGGAAGGTTACACCTTC. Translation: CASSGTGEGYTF.

This clone was counted once. The chain uses TRBV4-1 and TRBJ1-1; D unclear. Germline CDR1 MGHRA, CDR2 YSYEKL. Between the trimmed V and J ends, which lost 1 base and 1 base, there was a span of 16 bases. The CDR3 has 17 residues. The CDR3 DNA follows: TGCGCCAGCAGCCAAGGGGTGGGCAGAACTTCGAACACTGAAGCTTTCTTT. Translating it yields CASSQGVGRTSNTEAFF.

The chain is built from TRBV19 and TRBJ2-1; the match to TRBD2 covers 10 bases. The CDR3 spans 15 residues. CDR1 LNHDA and CDR2 SQIVND come from the germline V gene (reference sequence). Trimming at V came to 3 bases and at J to 6 bases, leaving 5 bases not matched to a gene. The CDR3 protein is CASSIGLAGANEQFF. CDR3 nucleotide sequence: TGTGCCAGTAGTATCGGCCTAGCGGGAGCCAATGAGCAGTTCTTC. Using reference TRBV19 and TRBJ2-1 for the parts outside the CDR3, the full variable domain is DGGITQSPKYLFRKEGQNVTLSCEQNLNHDAMYWYRQDPGQGLRLIYYSQIVNDFQKGDIAEGYSVSREKKESFPLTVTSAQKNPTAFYLCASSIGLAGANEQFFGPGTRLTVL.

V gene TRBV11-2 combines with J gene TRBJ1-6; tentative D call: TRBD1 (5 bases). This CDR3 comprises 15 residues. CDR1 SGHAT and CDR2 FQNNGV come from the germline V gene. V lost 0 bases to trimming and J lost 6 bases, with 9 bases between them. The CDR3 bases are TGTGCCAGCAGCTTAGACGGGGGTAGTAATTCACCCCTCCACTTT. Translated, it gives CASSLDGGSNSPLHF.

The chain has TRBV19 and TRBJ2-7; 8 nucleotides line up with TRBD1. The trim removed 10 bases at V and 5 bases at J, leaving 13 bases unmatched. The CDR3 is made up of 14 amino acids. In germline, CDR1 is LNHDA, CDR2 SQIVND (reference sequence). Here the CDR3 DNA reads TGTGCCACCAAGCCCGGGACAGGATGGGACGAGCAGTACTTC. Amino acids: CATKPGTGWDEQYF.

This clone came up a few times. J is TRBJ1-2 and V is TRBV7-9; 7 bases are a match to TRBD1. CDR3 length equals 16 residues. The trim removed 5 bases at V and 4 bases at J, leaving 13 bases unmatched. Looked up from germline, CDR1 is SEHNR and CDR2 is FQNEAQ (reference sequence). The CDR3 DNA reads as TGTGCCAGCAGCAAAAAGACAGGGCTAGAATCCTATGGCTACACCTTC. Amino acid sequence: CASSKKTGLESYGYTF.

The chain uses TRBV18 and TRBJ1-2; D is uncertain. The ends were cut back, 1 base at V and 8 bases at J, with 23 bases in the middle. CDR3 length: 17 residues. The germline V gene has CDR1 KGHSH and CDR2 LQKENI. The CDR3 loop is CASSPRSPGEFSWGYTF. In nucleotides, the CDR3 is TGTGCCAGCTCACCACGGAGTCCGGGAGAATTTTCCTGGGGCTACACCTTC. Filled out from reference TRBV18 and TRBJ1-2, the complete variable domain reads NAGVMQNPRHLVRRRGQEARLRCSPMKGHSHVYWYRQLPEEGLKFMVYLQKENIIDESGMPKERFSAEFPKEGPSILRIQQVVRGDSAAYFCASSPRSPGEFSWGYTFGSGTRLTVV.

The chain uses TRBV5-4 and TRBJ1-1; D gene uncertain. CDR1 is SGHNT and CDR2 is YYREEE in the germline V gene (reference sequence). The CDR3 totals 13 residues. Trimming shortened V by 1 base and J by 6 bases, and 10 bases separated the two germline ends. CDR3 nucleotides: TGTGCCAGCAGCTTGAAAAGCGGGGCTGAAGCTTTCTTT. Its translation is CASSLKSGAEAFF. The full variable domain, with the rest looked up from reference TRBV5-4 and TRBJ1-1, is ETGVTQSPTHLIKTRGQQVTLRCSSQSGHNTVSWYQQALGQGPQFIFQYYREEENGRGNFPPRFSGLQFPNYSSELNVNALELDDSALYLCASSLKSGAEAFFGQGTRLTVV.

V is TRBV7-2 and J is TRBJ2-1; no clear D gene. Looked up from germline, CDR1 is SGHTA and CDR2 is FQGNSA. Trimming shortened V by 1 base and J by 2 bases, and 9 bases separated the two germline ends. This CDR3 region has 15 residues. CDR3 sequence: CASSLGLVPYNEQFF. The CDR3 bases are TGTGCCAGCAGCTTAGGTCTAGTCCCCTACAATGAGCAGTTCTTC.

The V and J genes are TRBV5-1 and TRBJ1-1; 8 bases agree with TRBD1. The trim removed 2 bases at V and 4 bases at J, leaving 10 bases unmatched. The germline gives CDR1 SGHRS, CDR2 YFSETQ. The CDR3 covers 16 residues. The DNA of the CDR3 is TGCGCCAGCAGCTTATCCGGGACAGGAGGTGCCACTGAAGCTTTCTTT. This gives the protein CASSLSGTGGATEAFF.